The clone carrying this TCR beta chain was counted a few times. Its matching antigen is unknown. TCRdb passed the RT-PCR reads through MiXCR, listing each CDR3 protein once. The data show around 540,000 distinct CDR3 sequences, 10% to 15% seen once. Deletions cut 2 bases from V and 6 bases from J, with 13 bases between. The CDR3 loop spans 14 amino acids. Germline V lookup: CDR1 SGHTA, CDR2 FQGNSA. This record belongs to a study of response to subunit inactivated influenza vaccine. Points from the study as a whole: Authors proposed each seasonal influenza vaccination draws in few new T cells.

The specimen comprised PBMCs from blood, sampled on the day of vaccination. The receptor was derived from a middle-aged man who received an inactivated influenza vaccine. The chain employs TRBV7-2 and TRBJ1-1; D not certain. The CDR3 DNA is TGTGCCAGCAGCTTATATGCGTCTCTGGCTGAAGCTTTCTTT. Its translation: CASSLYASLAEAFF.